Listed below are T cell receptor beta chains from one sample, sequenced in a study of blood T cell repertoires in COVID-19. Profiled with immunoSEQ multiplex PCR; TCRdb holds only in-frame clones, not every one. The table shows 500,000 to 600,000 clones, with about 88% occurring only once. Material: peripheral blood. The receptor set was obtained from a woman aged 50 to 60 with COVID-19, enrolled during active disease. Both conserved end residues are part of each CDR3. Each record gives: clone size, CDR3 length, V gene, D gene, J gene, CDR3 DNA, CDR3 protein. A D gene is named only where the DNA matches it firmly. Clone sizes are given selectively: once, few, many, or a class where the clone is expanded.

-	13	TRBV7-9	-	TRBJ1-2	TGTGCCAGCAGCTTAAGCTCGCTCTATGGCTACACCTTC	CASSLSSLYGYTF
-	13	TRBV12-3/TRBV12-4	-	TRBJ1-1	TGTGCCAGCAGTTGGACAGAGAACACTGAAGCTTTCTTT	CASSWTENTEAFF
once	12	TRBV30	-	TRBJ2-5	TGTGCCTGGAGTTCTACCGGAGAGACCCAGTACTTC	CAWSSTGETQYF
once	15	TRBV4-1	TRBD1	TRBJ1-2	TGCGCCAGCAGCCAAGAAGGGGGCGCAGGCTATGGCTACACCTTC	CASSQEGGAGYGYTF
-	14	TRBV2	TRBD1	TRBJ2-7	TGTGCCAGCAGGAAGGGACAGGGCCGGGGCGAGCAGTACTTC	CASRKGQGRGEQYF
-	16	TRBV7-6	TRBD2	TRBJ2-1	TGTGCCAGCAGCCCGGGGACTAGCGGGGGGCTCGGTGAGCAGTTCTTC	CASSPGTSGGLGEQFF
-	16	TRBV4-1	-	TRBJ2-3	TGCGCCAGCAGCCTGAGGGTAGCGACTAGCACAGATACGCAGTATTTT	CASSLRVATSTDTQYF
-	14	TRBV4-2	-	TRBJ2-7	TGTGCCAGCAGCCAAGGGGCTCCCTCCTACGAGAGGGACTTC	CASSQGAPSYERDF
-	14	TRBV28	TRBD1	TRBJ1-2	TGTGCCAGCAGCCGCGACAGGGGGCCTTGGGGCTACACCTTC	CASSRDRGPWGYTF
-	14	TRBV5-1	TRBD1	TRBJ1-1	TGCGCCAGCAGCCAGACAGGGTTGAACACTGAAGCTTTCTTT	CASSQTGLNTEAFF
-	15	TRBV27	TRBD1	TRBJ2-7	TGTGCCAGCAGTAAAGGTTACGGGACAGGGGACGAGCAGTACTTC	CASSKGYGTGDEQYF
-	15	TRBV5-1	-	TRBJ1-6	TGCGCCAGCAGCTTTGACAGCTCCTATAATTCACCCCTCCACTTT	CASSFDSSYNSPLHF
-	14	TRBV9	-	TRBJ2-3	TGTGCCAGCAGCGTAATAGCCTACACAGATACGCAGTATTTT	CASSVIAYTDTQYF
-	16	TRBV3-1/TRBV3-2	TRBD2	TRBJ2-3	TGTGCCAGCAGCAGCGGACTAGCGGGTCAAAGGGATACGCAGTATTTT	CASSSGLAGQRDTQYF
-	18	TRBV21-1	-	TRBJ1-2	TGTGCCAGCAGCGCCCGGACAGGTCCAACAGAGATACCCTATGGCTACACCTTC	CASSARTGPTEIPYGYTF
-	14	TRBV6-5	TRBD2	TRBJ2-7	TGTGCCAGCAACCAAGCGGGGGGGCCCTACGAGCAGTACTTC	CASNQAGGPYEQYF
-	15	TRBV7-6	-	TRBJ2-1	TGTGCCAGCAGCTTAACAGGCGTCTCCTACAATGAGCAGTTCTTC	CASSLTGVSYNEQFF